A selection of T cell receptor beta chains follows, all from one sample in a study of OX40 agonist ivuxolimab in advanced cancers. The data were produced by immunoSEQ multiplex PCR, yet TCRdb's version contains in-frame clones alone and is incomplete. The table includes roughly 87,000 clones, about 90% detected once. The source material was CD4+ or CD8+ T cells sorted from blood, sampled in a trial of the OX40 agonist ivuxolimab. These TCRs come from an adult with an advanced solid tumor such as melanoma, head and neck, liver or kidney cancer. Both conserved end residues are part of each CDR3. The order of the fields is J gene, V gene, clone size, D gene, CDR3 DNA, CDR3 protein. The D gene is left open where the match is weak. The listing skips clone size in some rows; elsewhere it reads once, few, many or a size class.

TRBJ2-1 | TRBV10-3 | NA | TRBD2 | TGTGCCATCAGTGAGCCTACTAGCGGGGTATACAATGAGCAGTTCTTC | CAISEPTSGVYNEQFF
TRBJ2-7 | TRBV2 | NA | NA | TGTGCCAGTGGAATAGGAGGGGGCTACTACGAGCAGTACTTC | CASGIGGGYYEQYF
TRBJ1-5 | TRBV28 | NA | NA | TGTGCCAGCAGCTTAACAGTGGGCAATCAGCCCCAGCATTTT | CASSLTVGNQPQHF
TRBJ1-1 | TRBV4-2 | NA | NA | TGTGCCAGCAGCCAGGAGCGGGGGTCAGGAACTGAAGCTTTCTTT | CASSQERGSGTEAFF
TRBJ1-1 | TRBV9 | NA | NA | TGTGCCAGCAGCGTAGGGGACACTGAAGCTTTCTTT | CASSVGDTEAFF
TRBJ1-5 | TRBV28 | NA | NA | TGTGCCAGCAGTTTATGGGGCCTGGGGAATCAGCCCCAGCATTTT | CASSLWGLGNQPQHF
TRBJ1-2 | TRBV4-2 | NA | TRBD1 | TGTGCCAGCAGCCAAATCCGGGACAGGGACGGCTACACCTTC | CASSQIRDRDGYTF
TRBJ1-2 | TRBV15 | NA | NA | TGTGCCACCAGGGGGACGGTAGCTAACTATGGCTACACCTTC | CATRGTVANYGYTF
TRBJ1-1 | TRBV27 | NA | NA | TGTGCCAGCAGTACCGCAGGGAACACTGAAGCTTTCTTT | CASSTAGNTEAFF
TRBJ2-3 | TRBV4-2 | once | NA | TGTGCCAGCAGCCAAGTTTTCCAGGCCGGGGAAGATACGCAGTATTTT | CASSQVFQAGEDTQYF
TRBJ1-5 | TRBV15 | NA | TRBD1 | TGTGCCACCAGCACTCTGGCGGGGACAGCTTATCAGCCCCAGCATTTT | CATSTLAGTAYQPQHF
TRBJ2-3 | TRBV6-5 | NA | NA | TGTGCCAGCAGTTACTCATTGACAGATACGCAGTATTTT | CASSYSLTDTQYF
TRBJ1-2 | TRBV27 | NA | TRBD1 | TGTGCCAGCAGTTCCCTCCCCCCAGGGGGCAGTGGCTACACCTTC | CASSSLPPGGSGYTF
TRBJ2-7 | TRBV15 | once | TRBD1 | TGTGCCACCAGCAGAGATATGGGACAGCCAGCCTACGAGCAGTACTTC | CATSRDMGQPAYEQYF
TRBJ2-1 | TRBV19 | NA | TRBD2 | TGTGCCAGTAGTATAGGACTAGCGGCGGATGAGCAGTTCTTC | CASSIGLAADEQFF
TRBJ1-2 | TRBV2 | NA | NA | TGTGCCAGCAGTGGTAGGAACCCCACCTATGGCTACACCTTC | CASSGRNPTYGYTF
TRBJ1-3 | TRBV30 | NA | NA | TGTGCCTGGAGTCTGGGGGCGGATGGAAACACCATATATTTT | CAWSLGADGNTIYF
TRBJ2-6 | TRBV2 | NA | NA | TGTGCCAGCAGTGTTCACCCGGGGGCAGGGGCCAACGTCCTGACTTTC | CASSVHPGAGANVLTF
TRBJ2-2 | TRBV18 | NA | NA | TGTGCCAGCTCACCACCTGTATTGAACACCGGGGAGCTGTTTTTT | CASSPPVLNTGELFF
TRBJ2-1 | TRBV4-1 | NA | NA | TGCGCCAGCAGCCTTTCCTGGCCGGGAGTCACCTACAATGAGCAGTTCTTC | CASSLSWPGVTYNEQFF
TRBJ2-1 | TRBV11-1 | NA | TRBD2 | TGTGCCAGCGCTATCCCTAGCGGGAGGGATAATGAGCAGTTCTTC | CASAIPSGRDNEQFF
TRBJ1-3 | TRBV7-9 | NA | NA | TGTGCCAGCAGCTTGGCCTCAGGCTCTGGAAACACCATATATTTT | CASSLASGSGNTIYF
TRBJ2-3 | TRBV30 | NA | NA | TGTGCCTGGGCCTATACAGATACGCAGTATTTT | CAWAYTDTQYF
TRBJ1-5 | TRBV5-1 | NA | NA | TGCGCCAGCAGCTTAGGCGGGGGGAATAGGGTAGATAGCAATCAGCCCCAGCATTTT | CASSLGGGNRVDSNQPQHF
TRBJ2-1 | TRBV9 | NA | TRBD2 | TGTGCCAGCAGCGTTTCGGGACTAGCGGGATATGAGCAGTTCTTC | CASSVSGLAGYEQFF
TRBJ1-2 | TRBV2 | NA | NA | TGTGCCAGCCAACCCAACGGAGGGAATGGCTACACCTTC | CASQPNGGNGYTF
TRBJ1-6 | TRBV28 | NA | NA | TGTGCCAGCAGTTTTATCGCTAGCTCCTATAATTCACCCCTCCACTTT | CASSFIASSYNSPLHF
TRBJ1-5 | TRBV28 | NA | NA | TGTGCCAGCAGTTTAGGGCAGGGTTTTCGCCAGCCCCAGCATTTT | CASSLGQGFRQPQHF
TRBJ1-5 | TRBV27 | NA | NA | TGTGCCAGCAGTCCACGGGTCAGGGGCCGCAATCAGCCCCAGCATTTT | CASSPRVRGRNQPQHF
TRBJ2-7 | TRBV6-6 | NA | TRBD1 | TGTGCCAGCACCCCCCTCAGGACAGGGGCGTACGAGCAGTACTTC | CASTPLRTGAYEQYF
TRBJ2-1 | TRBV7-6 | NA | TRBD1 | TGTGCCAGCAGCTTTAGACAGGGGCATGAGCAGTTCTTC | CASSFRQGHEQFF
TRBJ2-1 | TRBV10-2 | NA | TRBD1 | TGCGCCAGCATGAACGCCGGGACAGGGGTTCCCAATGAGCAGTTCTTC | CASMNAGTGVPNEQFF
TRBJ2-1 | TRBV10-3 | NA | TRBD1 | TGTGCCATCAGTGATTCAGGGGGTATCTACAATGAGCAGTTCTTC | CAISDSGGIYNEQFF
TRBJ1-2 | TRBV19 | NA | NA | TGTGCCAGTAGTATAGCCGCCTTCTATGGCTACACCTTC | CASSIAAFYGYTF
TRBJ1-1 | TRBV6-1 | NA | TRBD1 | TGTGCCAGCAGCCTTCCGGGACAGGCTTATGAAGCTTTCTTT | CASSLPGQAYEAFF
TRBJ1-2 | TRBV30 | NA | TRBD1 | TGTGCCTGGAGCACCACAGGGGTCTATGGCTACACCTTC | CAWSTTGVYGYTF
TRBJ2-2 | TRBV28 | NA | NA | TGTGCCAGCAGGCCGCCGGGGGTGGCGTATCCCGGGGAGCTGTTTTTT | CASRPPGVAYPGELFF
TRBJ2-5 | TRBV11-3 | NA | NA | TGTGCCAGCAGCCCAAACACGGAGACCCAGTACTTC | CASSPNTETQYF
TRBJ1-4 | TRBV9 | NA | TRBD1 | TGTGCCAGCAGCAATATGGACAGGGGTAATGAAAAACTGTTTTTT | CASSNMDRGNEKLFF
TRBJ2-1 | TRBV14 | NA | TRBD1 | TGTGCCAGCAGCCAACGGACAGGGGCCTACAATGAGCAGTTCTTC | CASSQRTGAYNEQFF
TRBJ1-5 | TRBV27 | NA | NA | TGTGCCAGCAGTTTAGGGGCAGGGAGCAATCAGCCCCAGCATTTT | CASSLGAGSNQPQHF
TRBJ2-1 | TRBV7-9 | few | TRBD2 | TGTGCCAGCTGGGGGGAGGGCATAGATGAGCAGTTCTTC | CASWGEGIDEQFF
TRBJ2-1 | TRBV6-1 | NA | NA | TGTGCCGCACATACACGGGGCCCCTACAATGAGCAGTTCTTC | CAAHTRGPYNEQFF
TRBJ1-5 | TRBV27 | NA | NA | TGTGCCAGCAGTTTATTTGGTTCTGGCCAGCCCCAGCATTTT | CASSLFGSGQPQHF
TRBJ1-5 | TRBV4-1 | NA | NA | TGCGCCAGCAGCCAAGTCCGGCGGGAAGATCAGCCCCAGCATTTT | CASSQVRREDQPQHF
TRBJ2-3 | TRBV6-6 | NA | NA | TGTGCCAGCAGTCCCTCCAGGGAGGCAGATACGCAGTATTTT | CASSPSREADTQYF
TRBJ2-5 | TRBV30 | NA | NA | TGTGCCTGGAGTGGGGCCCAAGAGACCCAGTACTTC | CAWSGAQETQYF
TRBJ1-1 | TRBV19 | NA | NA | TGTGCCAGTACAAAACTCAGAGAGGAATGGAGCACTGAAGCTTTCTTT | CASTKLREEWSTEAFF
TRBJ1-1 | TRBV30 | NA | NA | TGTGCCCGGGACACCGGGAGGGGCACTGAAGCTTTCTTT | CARDTGRGTEAFF
TRBJ2-1 | TRBV28 | NA | NA | TGTGCCAGCAGTTCTAGAAGCACCTACAATGAGCAGTTCTTC | CASSSRSTYNEQFF
TRBJ1-1 | TRBV19 | NA | TRBD1 | TGTGCCAGTAGTACTCCCCCGGCGGGACAGTTCACTGAAGCTTTCTTT | CASSTPPAGQFTEAFF
TRBJ2-5 | TRBV4-2 | few | TRBD2 | TGTGCCAGCAGCCAATATAGCGGGGACCAAGAGACCCAGTACTTC | CASSQYSGDQETQYF
TRBJ1-1 | TRBV27 | NA | NA | TGTGCCAGCAGTCCCCCTCTGACAGGAGATTTGGGAGGCACTGAAGCTTTCTTT | CASSPPLTGDLGGTEAFF